The 17 T cell receptor beta chains listed next were all sequenced from one sample in a study of response to subunit inactivated influenza vaccine. TCRdb passed the RT-PCR reads through MiXCR, listing each CDR3 protein once. The repertoire holds some 500,000 distinct CDR3 sequences, under 15% seen once, with over 10% in the top ten. The sample in question was PBMCs from blood, obtained roughly 47 days after vaccination. The receptors were sampled from a man aged 50 to 60 who received an inactivated influenza vaccine.

This clonotype was seen repeatedly, ten times or more. The chain joins TRBV6-5 to TRBJ1-2; D is unclear. CDR3 length: 13 residues. Trimming left V 2 bases short and J 2 bases short, with 6 bases between. Germline values: CDR1 MNHEY, CDR2 SVGAGI. CDR3 nucleotide sequence: TGTGCCAGCAGTTACGGCAGAAACTATGGCTACACCTTC. Translated: CASSYGRNYGYTF.

This clonotype was found many times. This sequence joins TRBV5-5 and TRBJ1-2; perhaps TRBD1 as D (6 bases). Trimming removed 4 bases from V and 2 bases from J, with 12 bases in between. CDR3 size: 14 residues. Germline lookup yields CDR1 SGHKS and CDR2 YYEKEE (reference sequence). The CDR3 here is CASSAEQGNYGYTF. The CDR3 bases are TGTGCCAGCAGCGCCGAACAGGGAAACTATGGCTACACCTTC.

This clonotype was counted at least ten times. Sequence at one end of the junction differs from germline and may be a read error. This chain joins TRBV12-3 or TRBV12-4 and TRBJ2-7; 8 positions match TRBD1. The CDR3 extends over 14 amino acids. CDR3 protein: CASSLGGQVYEQYF. The CDR3 DNA is TGCGCCAGCAGCTTGGGGGGACAGGTCTACGAGCAGTACTTC.

This clonotype was detected a few times. The chain links TRBV7-6 to TRBJ2-7; 8 bases match TRBD2. Unmatched junction bases numbered 6, after V lost 1 base and J lost 4 bases. This CDR3 has 15 amino acids. Per the germline V gene, CDR1 is SGHVS and CDR2 is FNYEAQ. The CDR3 sequence is CASSLGGGLVYEQYF. The DNA for the CDR3 is TGTGCCAGCAGCTTAGGCGGGGGGCTGGTGTACGAGCAGTACTTC. Full variable domain (remainder filled in from reference TRBV7-6 and TRBJ2-7): GAGVSQSPRYKVTKRGQDVALRCDPISGHVSLYWYRQALGQGPEFLTYFNYEAQQDKSGLPNDRFSAERPEGSISTLTIQRTEQRDSAMYRCASSLGGGLVYEQYFGPGTRLTVT.

The chain has TRBV7-2 and TRBJ1-2; no clear D. Germline CDR1 SGHTA, CDR2 FQGNSA. This CDR3 is built from 13 residues. V was pared by 4 bases and J by 2 bases, with 8 bases between. The CDR3 here is CASSSDVNYGYTF. In nucleotides, the CDR3 is TGTGCCAGCAGCTCGGACGTAAACTATGGCTACACCTTC.

This clonotype showed up many times. The chain is built from TRBV12-3 or TRBV12-4 and TRBJ2-5; 10 bases are a match to TRBD2. J gave up 3 bases and V 3 bases, and 1 base lay outside the gene matches. The CDR3 has 14 amino acids. This chain's CDR3 is CASSFSGGKETQYF. DNA for the CDR3: TGTGCCAGCAGTTTTAGCGGGGGGAAAGAGACCCAGTACTTC.

The chain is built from TRBV20-1 and TRBJ1-2; possible D gene TRBD1, 5 bases. This CDR3 region has 14 residues. Trimming took off 5 bases at V and 8 bases at J, with 21 bases between the two ends. In germline, CDR1 is DFQATT, CDR2 SNEGSKA (reference sequence). The DNA for the CDR3 is TGCAGTGCTCGCTCCAGGGAAGCTAGGGGAGGCTACACCTTC. Protein product: CSARSREARGGYTF.

This clonotype was found a few times. The chain recombines TRBV2 with TRBJ2-2; a weak D match, TRBD1 (5 bases). Germline assignment: CDR1 SNHLY and CDR2 FYNNEI. The V end was cut by 6 bases, the J end by 1 base, with 9 bases between. The CDR3 sequence is 14 residues long. Here the CDR3 reads CASRADRNTGELFF. CDR3 DNA: TGTGCCAGCAGAGCCGACAGGAACACCGGGGAGCTGTTTTTT.

The V call is TRBV12-3 or TRBV12-4, the J call TRBJ2-6, with D perhaps assigned TRBD1 or TRBD2 (5 bases each). The germline V and J ends were trimmed by 7 bases and 14 bases, with 18 bases remaining between them. The CDR3 extends over 13 amino acids. The CDR3 is CASTPRDARLLTF. The CDR3 DNA sequence: TGTGCCAGCACCCCACGGGACGCCCGGCTCCTGACTTTC.

The chain joins TRBV20-1 to TRBJ1-5; tentatively, D is TRBD1 (6 bases). V gave up 0 bases and J gave up 5 bases, with 11 bases separating them. CDR1 and CDR2 from the germline V gene are DFQATT and SNEGSKA (reference sequence). The length of the CDR3 is 14 residues. CDR3 in DNA: TGCAGTGCTAGAGAACGGGGGGCCTATCAGCCCCAGCATTTT. As protein: CSARERGAYQPQHF.

This clonotype has at least ten counts. The chain has TRBV5-1 and TRBJ2-7; TRBD1 agrees at 10 bases. The CDR3 is 16 residues long. Germline V gene data show CDR1 as SGHRS and CDR2 as YFSETQ. V lost 3 bases and J lost 6; bases outside the gene matches: 12. The CDR3 reads CASSWGGDRGRLEQYF. The CDR3 coding sequence is TGCGCCAGCAGCTGGGGGGGAGACAGGGGGCGTCTCGAGCAGTACTTC.

This clonotype was seen repeatedly, ten times or more. The chain couples TRBV4-2 to TRBJ2-5, with D maybe TRBD2 (6 bases). The CDR3 covers 14 residues. The V end lost 0 bases, the J end lost 6 bases, and 11 bases lay between the germline ends. CDR1 and CDR2 (germline): LGHNA, YNFKEQ. CDR3 residues: CASSQDPSDKTQYF. The CDR3 DNA is TGTGCCAGCAGCCAAGATCCTAGCGACAAGACCCAGTACTTC.

This rearrangement joins TRBV7-2 to TRBJ1-5; tentative D call: TRBD1 (6 bases). V gave up 5 bases and J gave up 3 bases, with 11 bases separating them. Germline V gives CDR1 SGHTA, CDR2 FQGNSA. CDR3 length: 14 amino acids. The CDR3 DNA reads as TGTGCCAGCAGCGCCCGACAGGCCAATCAGCCCCAGCATTTT. Amino acid sequence: CASSARQANQPQHF.

This clonotype has just a few counts. This chain connects TRBV4-1 to TRBJ1-2, with a tentative D call TRBD1 (5 bases). CDR3 size: 14 residues. Trimming pared 4 bases from V and 6 bases from J, leaving 15 bases between. In germline, CDR1 is MGHRA, CDR2 YSYEKL. CDR3 in amino acids: CASSPVGVINGYTF. Written as DNA, the CDR3 is TGCGCCAGCAGCCCCGTAGGGGTGATAAATGGCTACACCTTC.

Only a few counts were recorded for this clonotype. This sequence joins TRBV3-1 and TRBJ2-1; 11 positions match TRBD1. Germline CDR1 and CDR2: LGHDT and YNNKEL (reference sequence). Trimming at V came to 0 bases and at J to 8 bases, leaving 6 bases not matched to a gene. This CDR3 spans 16 amino acids. The CDR3 nucleotides read TGTGCCAGCAGCCAAGATATAAGGACAGGGGGCGATGAGCAGTTCTTC. Translation gives CASSQDIRTGGDEQFF.

This clonotype was recorded at least ten times. CDR3 DNA: TGTGCCAGCAGCTGGGGGACAGGGAAGAACACTGAAGCTTTCTTT. Translated, it gives CASSWGTGKNTEAFF. The V call is TRBV5-5, the J call TRBJ1-1; TRBD1 aligns across 9 bases. Germline CDR1 reads SGHKS; CDR2 reads YYEKEE (reference sequence). V trimming: 3 bases; J trimming: 1 base; junction bases outside the gene matches: 4. CDR3 length equals 15 residues.

The chain uses TRBV4-3 and TRBJ2-6, with TRBD2 as a possible D gene (5 bases). The CDR3 has 17 residues. Deletions cut 1 base from V and 4 bases from J, with 14 bases between. CDR1 is LGHNA and CDR2 is YSLEER in the germline V gene. This CDR3 is CASSQGGRGFGANVLTF. In DNA form, the CDR3 reads TGCGCCAGCAGCCAAGGCGGGCGAGGGTTCGGGGCCAACGTCCTGACTTTC.